This T cell receptor (beta chain) was profiled in a study of blood T cell repertoires in COVID-19. On the study more broadly: Sites across the United States, Italy and Spain contributed samples from acute and convalescent COVID-19. Nucleic acid was either cDNA or gDNA, and it came from T cells, B-cell-depleted T cells, or PBMCs.

Authors' processing steps: For nucleated cells, counts were estimated from reference gene primer amplification. Using immunoSEQ multiplex PCR, the repertoire was profiled, and TCRdb retains in-frame clones only, with some absent. Clone size and V and J calls were adopted from that table, with D and trimming inferred from the DNA. This repertoire shows 150,000 to 170,000 clones, approximately 83% found once; its top ten account for about 29%. The CDR3 is 11 residues long. Germline-derived CDR1 and CDR2 are SEHNR and FQNEAQ (reference sequence). Trimming shortened V by 8 bases and J by 2 bases, and 4 bases separated the two germline ends.

V usage is TRBV7-9 and J usage is TRBJ1-3; D gene uncertain. The origin of this receptor is a woman aged 60-75 years with acute or convalescent COVID-19. Sequencing was performed on peripheral blood. The CDR3: CASEAGNTIYF. Here the CDR3 DNA reads TGTGCCAGCGAGGCTGGAAACACCATATATTTT.